This entry concerns a single T cell receptor (beta chain). Its target is unknown. The germline CDR1 and CDR2 sequences are SGHVS and FQNEAQ. The CDR3 loop spans 13 amino acids. V lost 2 bases and J lost 2, with 7 bases in between. The data are from a study of cytomegalovirus exposure and HLA in healthy donors. Findings of the study overall: Earlier analysis yielded a pattern in which most TCR beta V segments were productive about 87% or about 30% of the time.

PCR primers comprised 60 Vbeta and 13 Jbeta primers. The repertoire was sequenced with immunoSEQ multiplex PCR; TCRdb's copy has only in-frame clones and lacks some. The table records 130,000 to 150,000 clones, approximately 71% of them present only once. V and J are TRBV7-8 and TRBJ2-7, with D unclear. The sequenced material came from PBMCs. The receptor's source is a woman aged 50 to 60 in good health and CMV-seronegative. CDR3 region: CASSLTTAYEQYF. The CDR3 bases are TGTGCCAGCAGCTTAACCACAGCCTACGAGCAGTACTTC.